The 22 T cell receptor beta chains below come from one sample, sequenced in a study of CD8+CD57+ T cells in acquired aplastic anemia. The TCR beta profiling, which covered VDJ combination and CDR3 sequence, was carried out using genomic DNA as the template. TCRdb re-derived calls from the reads in MiXCR, one entry per CDR3 protein. Of about 190,000 distinct CDR3 sequences in the sample, 50% to 55% were seen once. The sample taken for sequencing was sorted CD4+, CD8+, or CD8+CD57+ T cells (not recorded which) from PBMCs. The origin of the receptors is a human donor in good health, serving as a control.

A remark on this clonotype: The germline gene is not matched at one end of the junction; a read error may be the cause. This sequence joins TRBV10-1 and TRBJ2-2; tentative D call: TRBD2 (5 bases). The CDR3 length is 13 residues. Germline values: CDR1 WNHNN, CDR2 SYGVQD (reference sequence). The CDR3: CASSEGVSGELFF. CDR3 coding DNA: TGCGCCAGCAGTGAGGGGGTCTCCGGGGAGCTGTTCTTT.

The chain links TRBV2 to TRBJ2-1; possible D gene TRBD2, 6 bases. This CDR3 has 17 amino acids. V was shortened by 2 bases and J by 0 bases, with 14 bases between the two germline ends. Germline CDR1 reads SNHLY; CDR2 reads FYNNEI. CDR3 amino acids: CASSESLGGVSYNEQFF. In DNA form, the CDR3 reads TGTGCCAGCAGTGAAAGTCTCGGGGGTGTCTCCTACAATGAGCAGTTCTTC.

The genes are TRBV20-1 and TRBJ1-2; D not certain. The CDR3 sequence is 11 residues long. The ends were cut back, 3 bases at V and 6 bases at J, with 8 bases in the middle. Per germline, CDR1 DFQATT and CDR2 SNEGSKA (reference sequence). CDR3 coding DNA: TGCAGTGCTAGGGGCCAGAATGGCTACACCTTC. Translating it yields CSARGQNGYTF.

The V call is TRBV29-1, the J call TRBJ1-2; 11 bases fit TRBD1. The germline gives CDR1 SQVTM, CDR2 ANQGSEA. J was trimmed by 5 bases and V by 4 bases; bases with no gene match: 9. CDR3 length: 15 residues. The CDR3 nucleotides are TGCAGCGTTGTCATTCCGGGACAGGGGGAATATGGCTACACCTTC. Residues: CSVVIPGQGEYGYTF.

This chain uses TRBV4-3 with TRBJ1-3, with D unresolved. Germline V gene lookup returns CDR1 LGHNA and CDR2 YSLEER. The CDR3 contains 15 residues. V was cut by 4 bases and J by 3 bases, with 13 bases left in between. The CDR3 loop reads CASSPEYAGGNTIYF. CDR3 DNA sequence: TGCGCCAGCAGCCCAGAGTACGCGGGTGGAAACACCATATATTTT.

This sequence joins TRBV15 and TRBJ1-2, with 10 nucleotides matching TRBD1. Germline V lookup: CDR1 LNHNV, CDR2 YYDKDF (reference sequence). The CDR3 spans 15 residues. Trimming took 0 bases from V and 8 from J; bases not matched to a gene: 6. The CDR3 region has the DNA TGTGCCACCAGCAGAGAAGGACAGGGGGTTTACGGCTACACCTTC. Amino acids: CATSREGQGVYGYTF.

This clonotype came up many times. The chain combines TRBV24-1 with TRBJ2-3; the D gene is possibly TRBD2 (6 bases). This CDR3 has 15 amino acids. V lost 1 base and J lost 0, with 7 bases in between. CDR1 and CDR2 (germline): KGHDR, SFDVKD. DNA for the CDR3: TGTGCCACCAGTGATTTTGGGAGGAGCACAGATACGCAGTATTTT. This sequence encodes CATSDFGRSTDTQYF.

The V and J genes are TRBV4-3 and TRBJ2-2; 7 positions match TRBD1. Germline CDR1 is LGHNA and CDR2 is YSLEER. With 5 bases clipped from V and 1 base from J, the junction kept 7 bases outside the gene matches. The CDR3 extends over 16 amino acids. The CDR3 region has the DNA TGCGCCAGCAGCACGGGACAGAAAGAGAACACCGGGGAGCTGTTTTTT. Its translation: CASSTGQKENTGELFF.

This clonotype was counted once. This chain links TRBV10-3 with TRBJ1-2, with D perhaps TRBD1 (5 bases). The CDR3 is 12 amino acids. Germline V gene sequence: CDR1 ENHRY, CDR2 SYGVKD. Trimming shortened V by 3 bases and J by 8 bases, and 10 bases separated the two germline ends. CDR3 amino acids: CAISDLRGGYTF. CDR3 DNA sequence: TGTGCCATCAGTGACTTACGGGGGGGCTACACCTTC.

The V call is TRBV19, the J call TRBJ2-4; TRBD2 matches 7 bases. Germline CDR1 LNHDA, CDR2 SQIVND (reference sequence). The CDR3 loop spans 12 amino acids. V trimming: 3 bases; J trimming: 10 bases; junction bases outside the gene matches: 3. DNA of the CDR3: TGTGCCAGTAGTATGAGCGGGACGATTCAGTACTTC. It yields the protein CASSMSGTIQYF. The variable domain in full, with the rest retrieved from reference TRBV19 and TRBJ2-4, is DGGITQSPKYLFRKEGQNVTLSCEQNLNHDAMYWYRQDPGQGLRLIYYSQIVNDFQKGDIAEGYSVSREKKESFPLTVTSAQKNPTAFYLCASSMSGTIQYFGAGTRLSVL.

The V and J genes are TRBV15 and TRBJ1-4; maybe TRBD1 (6 bases). The germline V gene encodes CDR1 LNHNV and CDR2 YYDKDF (reference sequence). Between the trimmed V and J ends, which lost 0 bases and 8 bases, there was a span of 13 bases. This CDR3 is 15 amino acids long. This CDR3 reads CATSRDQGGGEKLFF. The CDR3 coding sequence is TGTGCCACCAGCAGAGATCAAGGGGGTGGCGAAAAACTGTTTTTT. The full variable domain, in which reference TRBV15 and TRBJ1-4 provide the parts outside the CDR3, is DAMVIQNPRYQVTQFGKPVTLSCSQTLNHNVMYWYQQKSSQAPKLLFHYYDKDFNNEADTPDNFQSRRPNTSFCFLDIRSPGLGDTAMYLCATSRDQGGGEKLFFGSGTQLSVL.

The CDR3 protein is CASSLRRGESTDTQYF. The CDR3 DNA sequence: TGTGCCAGCAGTTTACGGCGGGGGGAAAGCACAGATACGCAGTATTTT. This chain joins TRBV27 and TRBJ2-3; TRBD2 agrees at 8 bases. The CDR3 is made up of 16 amino acids. From germline, CDR1 is MNHEY and CDR2 SMNVEV (reference sequence). Trimming cost V 2 bases and J 0 bases; bases outside gene matches: 4.

The chain uses TRBV20-1 and TRBJ1-5; 12 bases fit TRBD1. This CDR3 has 16 residues. Germline assignment: CDR1 DFQATT and CDR2 SNEGSKA (reference sequence). Trimming cost V 5 bases and J 3 bases; bases outside gene matches: 8. The CDR3 loop reads CSAVGGTGGNNQPQHF. The CDR3 DNA sequence: TGCAGTGCTGTAGGGGGGACAGGGGGCAACAATCAGCCCCAGCATTTT.

This clonotype showed up many times. This sequence joins TRBV29-1 and TRBJ1-2; 7 positions match TRBD1. The V and J ends lost 6 bases and 0 bases, in that order; junction bases with no gene match: 1. Germline V CDR1 and CDR2: SQVTM, ANQGSEA. The CDR3 is made up of 12 amino acids. The CDR3 loop reads CSVGTANYGYTF. The CDR3 region has the DNA TGCAGCGTAGGGACAGCTAACTATGGCTACACCTTC.

This clonotype was seen at least ten times. The chain combines TRBV5-1 with TRBJ1-4; D is ambiguous. Germline V gene lookup returns CDR1 SGHRS and CDR2 YFSETQ. The V gene lost 0 bases and the J gene lost 5 bases, with 8 bases spanning the gap. This CDR3 contains 14 residues. The CDR3 loop reads CASSLGEKNEKLFF. As DNA, the CDR3 is TGCGCCAGCAGCTTGGGGGAGAAGAATGAAAAACTGTTTTTT.

CDR3 region: CASSTTGGSYEQYF. CDR3 in DNA: TGCGCCAGCAGCACGACAGGGGGCTCCTACGAGCAGTACTTC. The chain carries TRBV5-1 and TRBJ2-7; 9 bases line up with TRBD1. CDR1 and CDR2 from the germline V gene are SGHRS and YFSETQ. This CDR3 comprises 14 residues. After removal of 4 bases from V and 0 bases from J, the junction contained 2 bases not matched to a gene.

The rearrangement uses TRBV9 and TRBJ1-2; the match to TRBD1 covers 8 bases. Looked up from germline, CDR1 is SGDLS and CDR2 is YYNGEE. V dropped 3 bases and J dropped 3; count of bases not matched to a gene: 7. The CDR3 is 15 residues long. CDR3 residues: CASSARTGSDYGYTF. As DNA, the CDR3 is TGTGCCAGCAGCGCCCGGACAGGGTCTGACTATGGCTACACCTTC.

The CDR3 here is CASSIQRPDSTDTQYF. CDR3 nucleotides: TGTGCCAGTAGTATCCAACGACCGGACTCCACAGATACGCAGTATTTT. V is TRBV19 and J is TRBJ2-3, with D maybe TRBD2 (5 bases). This CDR3 contains 16 residues. Germline V lookup: CDR1 LNHDA, CDR2 SQIVND (reference sequence). The V end lost 3 bases, the J end lost 2 bases, and 15 bases lay between the germline ends.

This clonotype was found many times. This chain uses TRBV6-5 with TRBJ2-2, with D uncertain. CDR1 and CDR2 (germline): MNHEY, SVGAGI. This CDR3 region has 17 residues. V lost 2 bases and J lost 0, with 13 bases in between. CDR3 amino acids: CASSYDLGDTNTGELFF. The CDR3, as DNA: TGTGCCAGCAGTTACGATCTAGGAGACACGAACACCGGGGAGCTGTTTTTT.

This clonotype was counted ten times or more. The V gene is TRBV5-6, the J gene TRBJ2-5, with D unclear. V lost 2 bases and J lost 5, with 4 bases in between. The CDR3 is 11 residues long. The germline gives CDR1 SGHDT, CDR2 YYEEEE. CDR3 residues: CASSFYETQYF. The CDR3, as DNA: TGTGCCAGCAGCTTCTATGAGACCCAGTACTTC.

At least ten counts were recorded for this clonotype. The chain has TRBV6-2 or TRBV6-3 and TRBJ1-2, with 7 bases aligning to TRBD1. V lost 7 bases and J lost 0; bases outside the gene matches: 5. This CDR3 spans 14 amino acids. The germline V gene has CDR1 MNHEY and CDR2 SVGEGT. The CDR3 bases are TGTGCCAGCACATGGGACAGTTCTAACTATGGCTACACCTTC. This translates into CASTWDSSNYGYTF.

This clonotype was counted many times. This chain joins TRBV5-1 and TRBJ2-5, with 8 positions matching TRBD1. CDR1 SGHRS and CDR2 YFSETQ come from the germline V gene. Unmatched junction bases numbered 8, after V lost 3 bases and J lost 1 base. The CDR3 sequence is 16 residues long. The CDR3 sequence is CASSSPDRVGQETQYF. The CDR3 DNA is TGCGCCAGCAGCTCGCCGGACAGGGTAGGCCAAGAGACCCAGTACTTC.